The clone carrying this T cell receptor beta chain was recorded once. Its target is unknown. A read error may produce the germline difference seen at one junction end. These data belong to a study of Graves' ophthalmopathy and Graves' hyperthyroidism. Other autoimmune disease, uncontrolled infection, pregnancy and lactation led to exclusion. Regarding the study as a whole: Blood was where most expanded thyroid clonotypes above 0.001 frequency also turned up.

CDR1 is SEHNR, CDR2 FQNEAQ, per germline (reference sequence). This CDR3 region has 18 residues. Amplification of TCR beta CDR3 regions used RNA transcripts. First-round RT-PCR with HTBI primers preceded a second-round multiplex PCR. TCRdb processed the multiplex PCR reads anew with MiXCR; each CDR3 protein has one entry. The table includes hundreds of thousands of distinct CDR3 sequences, about two fifths detected once. V and J are TRBV7-9 and TRBJ2-6, with TRBD1 matching over 7 bases. The sequenced sample was peripheral blood. The sequence came from an adult man with Graves' ophthalmopathy. CDR3 in amino acids: CASSLVGQVFSGANVLTF. DNA of the CDR3: TGTGCCAGTAGCTTAGTAGGACAGGTGTTCTCTGGGGCCAACGTCCTGACTTTC. The full variable domain, completed using reference TRBV7-9 and TRBJ2-6, is DTGVSQNPRHKITKRGQNVTFRCDPISEHNRLYWYRQTLGQGPEFLTYFQNEAQLEKSRLLSDRFSAERPKGSFSTLEIQRTEQGDSAMYLCASSLVGQVFSGANVLTFGAGSRLTVL.